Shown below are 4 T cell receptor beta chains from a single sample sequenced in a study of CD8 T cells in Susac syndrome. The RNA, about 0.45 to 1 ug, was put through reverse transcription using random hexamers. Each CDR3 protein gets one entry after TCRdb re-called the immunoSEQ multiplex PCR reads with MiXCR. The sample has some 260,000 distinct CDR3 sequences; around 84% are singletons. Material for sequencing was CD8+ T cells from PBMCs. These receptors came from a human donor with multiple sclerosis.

This chain's CDR3 is CASSETGLAGQETQYF. In DNA, the CDR3 is TGTGCCAGCAGTGAAACGGGACTAGCGGGTCAGGAGACCCAGTACTTC. This sequence joins TRBV6-1 and TRBJ2-5; TRBD2 aligns across 12 bases. Germline assignment: CDR1 MNHNS and CDR2 SASEGT. V lost 2 bases and J lost 5; bases outside the gene matches: 6. This CDR3 comprises 16 residues.

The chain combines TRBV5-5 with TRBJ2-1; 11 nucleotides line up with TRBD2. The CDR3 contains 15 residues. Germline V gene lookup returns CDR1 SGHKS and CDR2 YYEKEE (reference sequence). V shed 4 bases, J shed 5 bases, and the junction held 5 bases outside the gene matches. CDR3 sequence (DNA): TGTGCCAGCAGCCCGACTAGCGGGATTAACAATGAGCAGTTCTTC. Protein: CASSPTSGINNEQFF. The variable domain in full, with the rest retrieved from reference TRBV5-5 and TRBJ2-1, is DAGVTQSPTHLIKTRGQQVTLRCSPISGHKSVSWYQQVLGQGPQFIFQYYEKEERGRGNFPDRFSARQFPNYSSELNVNALLLGDSALYLCASSPTSGINNEQFFGPGTRLTVL.

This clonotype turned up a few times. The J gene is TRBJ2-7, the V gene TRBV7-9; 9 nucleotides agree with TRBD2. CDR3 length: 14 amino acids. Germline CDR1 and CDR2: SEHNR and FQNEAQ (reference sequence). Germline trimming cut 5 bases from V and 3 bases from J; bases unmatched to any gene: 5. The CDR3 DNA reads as TGTGCCAGCAGCCTGCGGGAGGGCCACTACGAGCAGTACTTC. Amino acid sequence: CASSLREGHYEQYF. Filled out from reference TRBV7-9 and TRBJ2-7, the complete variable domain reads DTGVSQNPRHKITKRGQNVTFRCDPISEHNRLYWYRQTLGQGPEFLTYFQNEAQLEKSRLLSDRFSAERPKGSFSTLEIQRTEQGDSAMYLCASSLREGHYEQYFGPGTRLTVT.

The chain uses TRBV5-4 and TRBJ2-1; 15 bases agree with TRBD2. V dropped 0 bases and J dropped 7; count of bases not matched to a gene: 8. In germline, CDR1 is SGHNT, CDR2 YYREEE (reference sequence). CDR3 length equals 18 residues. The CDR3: CASSLAGTSGRSTNEQFF. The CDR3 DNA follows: TGTGCCAGCAGCTTGGCGGGGACTAGCGGGAGGTCTACAAATGAGCAGTTCTTC. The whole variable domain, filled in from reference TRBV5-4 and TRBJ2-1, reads ETGVTQSPTHLIKTRGQQVTLRCSSQSGHNTVSWYQQALGQGPQFIFQYYREEENGRGNFPPRFSGLQFPNYSSELNVNALELDDSALYLCASSLAGTSGRSTNEQFFGPGTRLTVL.